This TCR beta chain was found in a study of T cell repertoires in cytomegalovirus infection. Across the whole study: Public signatures in TCR beta pointed to CMV infection and matching HLA type.

The table lists this clonotype with a few counts. The antigen is unknown. With 6 bases removed from V and 6 bases from J, the gap between germline ends came to 17 bases. CDR1 and CDR2 (germline): ENHRY, SYGVKD. The CDR3 is 15 amino acids. TCRdb processed the reads anew with MiXCR; each CDR3 protein has one entry. The repertoire holds about 400,000 distinct CDR3 sequences, roughly 18% seen once, with around 10% in the top ten. The study's findings and limits: HLA-C-restricted TCR beta clonotypes specific for CMV led the ex vivo response.

Sample: PBMCs. This sequence was found in a human donor in good health (CMV status not recorded). Some clones in this sample may be carry-over from other donors' samples. J is TRBJ2-2 and V is TRBV10-3; no clear D. The CDR3 reads CAIRSRGSLAGELFF. The DNA of the CDR3 is TGTGCCATCAGATCAAGAGGAAGCCTGGCCGGGGAGCTGTTTTTT.